The sequence of this TCR beta chain was determined in a study of blood T cell repertoires in COVID-19. The wider study: The origin of the acute and convalescent COVID-19 samples was the United States, Italy and Spain.

The CDR3 sequence is 15 residues long. The germline V gene has CDR1 LNHDA and CDR2 SQIVND (reference sequence). Trimming left V 8 bases short and J 1 base short, with 15 bases between. How the authors handled the data: Counts of nucleated cells, estimated from reference gene primer amplification, were obtained. Method: immunoSEQ multiplex PCR; TCRdb's copy keeps in-frame clones and lacks some. V, J and clone size were drawn from that table, and D and trimming were deduced from the DNA. The table records approximately 200,000 clones, about 86% of them present only once. The source is a woman in her 30s with active or convalescent COVID-19. What was sequenced was peripheral blood. The gene calls are TRBV19 and TRBJ1-5; no definite D call. CDR3 bases: TGTGCCAGTGCTGAGTGGGAGCTAAGCAATCAGCCCCAGCATTTT. It specifies CASAEWELSNQPQHF.